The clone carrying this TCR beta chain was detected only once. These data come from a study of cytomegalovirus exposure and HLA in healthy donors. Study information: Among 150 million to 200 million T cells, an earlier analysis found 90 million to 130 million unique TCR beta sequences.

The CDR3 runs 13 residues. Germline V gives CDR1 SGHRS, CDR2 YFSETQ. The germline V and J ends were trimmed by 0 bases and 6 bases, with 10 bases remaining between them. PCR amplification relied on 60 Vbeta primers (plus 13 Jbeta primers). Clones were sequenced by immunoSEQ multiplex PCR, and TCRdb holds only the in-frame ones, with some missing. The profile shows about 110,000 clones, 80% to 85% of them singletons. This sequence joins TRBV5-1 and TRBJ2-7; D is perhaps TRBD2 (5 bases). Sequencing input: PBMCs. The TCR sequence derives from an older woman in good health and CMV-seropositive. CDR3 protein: CASSLALASEQYF. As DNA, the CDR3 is TGCGCCAGCAGCTTGGCGCTAGCTAGCGAGCAGTACTTC.